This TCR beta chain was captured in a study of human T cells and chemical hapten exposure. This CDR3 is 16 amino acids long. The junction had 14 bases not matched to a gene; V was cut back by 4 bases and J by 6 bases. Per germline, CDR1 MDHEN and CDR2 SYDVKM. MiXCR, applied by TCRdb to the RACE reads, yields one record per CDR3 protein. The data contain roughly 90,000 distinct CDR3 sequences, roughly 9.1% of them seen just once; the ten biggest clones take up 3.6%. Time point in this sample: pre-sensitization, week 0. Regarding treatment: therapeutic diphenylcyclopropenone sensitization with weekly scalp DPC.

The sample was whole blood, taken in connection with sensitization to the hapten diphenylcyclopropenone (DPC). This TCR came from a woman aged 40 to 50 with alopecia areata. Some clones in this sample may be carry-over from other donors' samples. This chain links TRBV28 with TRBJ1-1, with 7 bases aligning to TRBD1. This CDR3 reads CASSSQGGRVRSEAFF. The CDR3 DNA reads TGTGCCAGCAGTTCCCAGGGGGGCAGGGTAAGATCTGAAGCTTTCTTT.